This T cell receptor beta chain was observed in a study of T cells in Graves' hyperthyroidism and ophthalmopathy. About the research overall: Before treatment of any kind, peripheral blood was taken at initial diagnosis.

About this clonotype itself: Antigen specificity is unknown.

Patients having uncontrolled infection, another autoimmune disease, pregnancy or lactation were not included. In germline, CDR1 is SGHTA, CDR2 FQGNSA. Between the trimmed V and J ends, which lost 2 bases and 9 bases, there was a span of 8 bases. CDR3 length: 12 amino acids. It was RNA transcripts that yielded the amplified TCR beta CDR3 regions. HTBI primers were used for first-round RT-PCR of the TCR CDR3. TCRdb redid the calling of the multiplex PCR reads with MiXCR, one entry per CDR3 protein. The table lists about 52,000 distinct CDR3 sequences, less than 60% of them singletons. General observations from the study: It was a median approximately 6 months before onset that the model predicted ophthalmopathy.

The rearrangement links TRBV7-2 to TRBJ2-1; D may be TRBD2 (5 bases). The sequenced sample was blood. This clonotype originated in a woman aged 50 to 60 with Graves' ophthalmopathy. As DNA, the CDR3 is TGTGCCAGCAGCTTACGGGGTGTTGAGCAGTTCTTC. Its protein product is CASSLRGVEQFF.